The subject of this entry is one T cell receptor beta chain. Antigen unknown. The same CDR3 arises from other DNA sequences in this sample as well. There are 11 residues in the CDR3. Trimming cost V 2 bases and J 6 bases, with 2 bases left between them. CDR1 and CDR2 (germline): SGHVS, FQNEAQ. Splitting of each subset's genomic DNA was done evenly across several immunoSEQ plates. Here immunoSEQ multiplex PCR was the method, and the copy in TCRdb shows in-frame clones only, minus some. The table includes approximately 840,000 clones, roughly 96% detected once. The entry originates in a study of shared clonotypes between healthy human individuals. The overall study: Those who served as donors were a couple of women and a few men between the ages of 18 and 49. Study results and caveats: Naive subsets, compared against memory subsets, generally had larger estimated richness values.

Naive CD8 cells lacked CD45RO, underwent positive selection for CCR7 and left out terminally differentiated effector memory CD45RA+ cells. Those who donated were healthy HIV-negative adults, with no recent acute infections or vaccinations reported. The gene calls are TRBV7-8 and TRBJ2-1; D unresolved. Input material: naive CD8+ T cells sorted from blood. The TCR was taken from a young man in good health. The CDR3 DNA reads as TGTGCCAGCAGCTTATCCAATGAGCAGTTCTTC. Its translation is CASSLSNEQFF.